This TCR beta chain was identified in a study of blood T cell repertoires in COVID-19. Study details: Samples of COVID-19 (acute and convalescent) were obtained from the United States, Italy and Spain. Nucleic acid was either cDNA or gDNA, and it came from T cells, B-cell-depleted T cells, or PBMCs.

The CDR3 is 18 residues long. The V and J ends lost 5 bases and 5 bases, in that order; junction bases with no gene match: 15. Germline CDR1 is WSHSY and CDR2 is SAAADI. Methods used by the authors: From reference gene primer amplification, estimates of nucleated cell counts were derived. Repertoires were generated with immunoSEQ multiplex PCR, while TCRdb's copy carries only in-frame clones and drops some. Clone size and the V and J calls come from that table; the DNA yielded D and trimming. Of 140,000 to 150,000 clones in the sample, more than 75% were seen once. Material for sequencing was peripheral blood. V is TRBV10-2 and J is TRBJ1-1; 12 nucleotides match TRBD1. The receptor was isolated from a man aged 60-69 years with acute or convalescent COVID-19. The CDR3 sequence: CASSRRDRGRPSVTEAFF. The CDR3 nucleotides read TGCGCCAGCAGTCGCCGGGACAGGGGGCGGCCGAGCGTGACTGAAGCTTTCTTT.